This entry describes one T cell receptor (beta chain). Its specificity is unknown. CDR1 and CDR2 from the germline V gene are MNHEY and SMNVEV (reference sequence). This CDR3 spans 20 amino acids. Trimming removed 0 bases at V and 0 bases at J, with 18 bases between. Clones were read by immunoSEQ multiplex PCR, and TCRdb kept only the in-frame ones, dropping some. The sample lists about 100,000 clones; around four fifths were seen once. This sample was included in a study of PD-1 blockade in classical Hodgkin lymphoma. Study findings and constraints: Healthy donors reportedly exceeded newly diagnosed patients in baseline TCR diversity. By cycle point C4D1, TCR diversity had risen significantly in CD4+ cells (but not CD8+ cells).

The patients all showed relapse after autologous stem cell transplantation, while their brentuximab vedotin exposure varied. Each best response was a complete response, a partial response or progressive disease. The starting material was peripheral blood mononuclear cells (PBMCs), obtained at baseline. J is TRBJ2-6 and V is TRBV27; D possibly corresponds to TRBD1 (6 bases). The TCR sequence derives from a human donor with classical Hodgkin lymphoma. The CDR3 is CASSLSITGFPYSGANVLTF. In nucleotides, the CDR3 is TGTGCCAGCAGTTTATCAATTACAGGGTTCCCCTACTCTGGGGCCAACGTCCTGACTTTC.